The 3 T cell receptor beta chains given below trace back to one sample, sequenced in a study of blood T cell repertoires in COVID-19. Method: immunoSEQ multiplex PCR; TCRdb's copy keeps in-frame clones and lacks some. Of around 180,000 clones listed, around 67% are singletons. The sample comprised peripheral blood. The receptor source for this set is a woman of 80 years or more with acute or convalescent COVID-19.

This chain uses TRBV2 with TRBJ1-3; a possible D gene is TRBD1 (5 bases). Trimming left V 7 bases short and J 3 bases short, with 10 bases between. The CDR3 totals 13 residues. Germline V gene data show CDR1 as SNHLY and CDR2 as FYNNEI. This CDR3 reads CASTQDIGNTIYF. As DNA, the CDR3 is TGTGCCAGCACCCAGGACATTGGAAACACCATATATTTT.

Comment on this clone: Other DNA sequences of this sample code for an identical CDR3. The rearrangement joins TRBV5-1 to TRBJ1-6, with TRBD1 matching 7 bases. The CDR3 has 14 amino acids. Germline V gene sequence: CDR1 SGHRS, CDR2 YFSETQ. J gave up 6 bases and V 3 bases, and 3 bases lay outside the gene matches. CDR3 DNA sequence: TGCGCCAGCAGCTCCGGGACAGTTAATTCACCCCTCCACTTT. Encoded protein: CASSSGTVNSPLHF.

The chain links TRBV7-8 to TRBJ1-5; a possible D gene is TRBD1 (6 bases). V was pared by 5 bases and J by 7 bases, with 12 bases between. The CDR3 spans 13 residues. Germline loops: CDR1 SGHVS, CDR2 FQNEAQ. The CDR3 DNA reads TGTGCCAGCAGCAACAGGGACGGCCAGCCCCAGCATTTT. This sequence encodes CASSNRDGQPQHF.